A selection of T cell receptor beta chains follows, all from one sample in a study of early T cells in non-severe SARS-CoV-2 infection. One entry per CDR3 protein results from TCRdb running MiXCR on the 5' RACE reads. The sample holds around 62,000 distinct CDR3 sequences, around an eighth seen once. What was sequenced was whole blood. These receptors originate from an adult who was a healthcare worker with PCR-confirmed SARS-CoV-2 infection or an uninfected control (not recorded which). Both conserved end residues are part of each CDR3. D genes are given only for firm matches. The size entry is marked missing in some rows and otherwise reads once, few, many or a size class.

DNA: TGCAGTGCCGTACAGGGAGGAGGAGGCTACACCTTC; CDR3: CSAVQGGGGYTF; J: TRBJ1-2; size: .; D: .; V: TRBV20-1
DNA: TGTGCCAGCAGTGCCGGGACAGCAACTTACGAGCAGTACTTC; CDR3: CASSAGTATYEQYF; J: TRBJ2-7; size: .; D: TRBD1; V: TRBV9
DNA: TGTGCCAGCAGTTACACAGGGGAAGGGGGCTACACCTTC; CDR3: CASSYTGEGGYTF; J: TRBJ1-2; size: few; D: TRBD1; V: TRBV28
DNA: TGTGCCAGCAGCTTCATGGAACCCGGGACGATAGCCAAAAACATTCAGTACTTC; CDR3: CASSFMEPGTIAKNIQYF; J: TRBJ2-4; size: many; D: .; V: TRBV11-2
DNA: TGTGCCAGCAGTCTCAGGGGTGGGGTAGGAAAACTGTTTTTT; CDR3: CASSLRGGVGKLFF; J: TRBJ1-4; size: .; D: .; V: TRBV12-3/TRBV12-4
DNA: TGTGCCAGCAGCTTTCAAGGGGTGGCAACTAATGAAAAACTGTTTTTT; CDR3: CASSFQGVATNEKLFF; J: TRBJ1-4; size: few; D: .; V: TRBV7-3
DNA: TGTGCCAGCAGTTTCCCGCAGGGGTCCTACGAGCAGTACTTC; CDR3: CASSFPQGSYEQYF; J: TRBJ2-7; size: few; D: .; V: TRBV28
DNA: TGTGCCAGCAGTCCCGCAGGGGCTAAGGGGAACGCTGAAGCTTTCTTT; CDR3: CASSPAGAKGNAEAFF; J: TRBJ1-1; size: many; D: .; V: TRBV28
DNA: TGTGCCTGGCGACCTTCCCTGATAAATAACTATGGCTACACCTTC; CDR3: CAWRPSLINNYGYTF; J: TRBJ1-2; size: few; D: .; V: TRBV30
DNA: TGTGCCTGGAGTGCCCTTAGGAATCGTGGCTACACCTTC; CDR3: CAWSALRNRGYTF; J: TRBJ1-2; size: many; D: .; V: TRBV30
DNA: TGCAGTGCAGCCACAGGCAGGACAGGGGGAACGAATGAGCAGTTCTTC; CDR3: CSAATGRTGGTNEQFF; J: TRBJ2-1; size: .; D: TRBD1; V: TRBV20-1
DNA: TGTGCCATTTTGCAGGACCCTTACACTGAAGCTTTCTTT; CDR3: CAILQDPYTEAFF; J: TRBJ1-1; size: few; D: .; V: TRBV2
DNA: TGCGCCAGCAGCTCGGAACTAGCGGGCACAGATACGCAGTATTTT; CDR3: CASSSELAGTDTQYF; J: TRBJ2-3; size: many; D: TRBD2; V: TRBV5-1
DNA: TGTGCCAGCAGCCGACAGATGGGGAACTATGGCTACACCTTC; CDR3: CASSRQMGNYGYTF; J: TRBJ1-2; size: few; D: .; V: TRBV3-1
DNA: TGCGCCAGCAGTCAACGACTAGCGGGCCAAGAGACCCAGTACTTC; CDR3: CASSQRLAGQETQYF; J: TRBJ2-5; size: .; D: TRBD2; V: TRBV23-1
DNA: TGTGCCAGCAGCCCGCGACTGACTCGGAACACCGGGGAGCTGTTTTTT; CDR3: CASSPRLTRNTGELFF; J: TRBJ2-2; size: many; D: .; V: TRBV7-6
DNA: TGTGCCAGCAGCCAAGTGGCGGCCCTCCGGGATACGCAGTATTTT; CDR3: CASSQVAALRDTQYF; J: TRBJ2-3; size: .; D: .; V: TRBV14
DNA: TGTGCCAGCAGGGCCACCGGAGATTCTGAAGCTTTCTTT; CDR3: CASRATGDSEAFF; J: TRBJ1-1; size: many; D: .; V: TRBV27
DNA: TGTGCCAGCAGCATCCTAGGGACTAGGGAGGAGACCCAGTACTTC; CDR3: CASSILGTREETQYF; J: TRBJ2-5; size: many; D: TRBD2; V: TRBV7-2
DNA: TGCAGTGCTCAAGCGGGTCAGCGCTATAATGAGCAGTTCTTC; CDR3: CSAQAGQRYNEQFF; J: TRBJ2-1; size: .; D: .; V: TRBV20-1
DNA: TGCAGCGTTGAGGGCGGGGACAGGGGATACACAGATACGCAGTATTTT; CDR3: CSVEGGDRGYTDTQYF; J: TRBJ2-3; size: many; D: TRBD1; V: TRBV29-1
DNA: TGTGCCAGCAGTGGGGGAACATGGGAGACCCAGTACTTC; CDR3: CASSGGTWETQYF; J: TRBJ2-5; size: few; D: .; V: TRBV6-1
DNA: TGTGCCTGGACTTCCACTGGGAGTGGCTACACCTTC; CDR3: CAWTSTGSGYTF; J: TRBJ1-2; size: many; D: .; V: TRBV2
DNA: TGCAGTGCTAGAGTGGCTACCTTGCAAGAGACCCAGTACTTC; CDR3: CSARVATLQETQYF; J: TRBJ2-5; size: few; D: .; V: TRBV20-1
DNA: TGTGCCAGCAGTTACTCGGAGGTTTCGAGCACAGATACGCAGTATTTT; CDR3: CASSYSEVSSTDTQYF; J: TRBJ2-3; size: few; D: .; V: TRBV6-5
DNA: TGTGCCAGCAGCGTGGGGGGACAGTCGCACTATGGCTACACCTTC; CDR3: CASSVGGQSHYGYTF; J: TRBJ1-2; size: .; D: TRBD1; V: TRBV9
DNA: TGCAGTGCCGCCGGGACTAGTAAGGCGGATACGCAGTATTTT; CDR3: CSAAGTSKADTQYF; J: TRBJ2-3; size: many; D: TRBD2; V: TRBV20-1
DNA: TGCAGCGCCAGGGACGTAGCCTACAATGAGCAGTTCTTC; CDR3: CSARDVAYNEQFF; J: TRBJ2-1; size: .; D: .; V: TRBV29-1
DNA: TGTGCCAGCACCGTGGGGGCACAGTCCTATGGCTACACCTTC; CDR3: CASTVGAQSYGYTF; J: TRBJ1-2; size: many; D: .; V: TRBV2
DNA: TGCGCCAGCAGCTTGGGAAGACCGACAGATACGCAGTATTTT; CDR3: CASSLGRPTDTQYF; J: TRBJ2-3; size: few; D: .; V: TRBV5-1